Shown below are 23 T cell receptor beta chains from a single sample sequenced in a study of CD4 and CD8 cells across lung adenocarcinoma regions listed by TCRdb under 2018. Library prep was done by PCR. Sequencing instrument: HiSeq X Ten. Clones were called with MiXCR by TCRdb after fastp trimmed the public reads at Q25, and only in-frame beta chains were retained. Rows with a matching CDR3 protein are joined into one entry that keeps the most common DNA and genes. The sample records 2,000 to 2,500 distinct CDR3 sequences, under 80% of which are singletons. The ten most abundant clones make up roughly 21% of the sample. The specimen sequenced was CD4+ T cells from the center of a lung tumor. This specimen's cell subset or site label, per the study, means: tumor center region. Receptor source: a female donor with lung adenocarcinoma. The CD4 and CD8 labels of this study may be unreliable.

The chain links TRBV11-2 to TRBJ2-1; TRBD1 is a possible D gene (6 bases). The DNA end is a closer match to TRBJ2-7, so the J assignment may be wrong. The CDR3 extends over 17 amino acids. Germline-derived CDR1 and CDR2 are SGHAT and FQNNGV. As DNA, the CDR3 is TGTGCCAGCAGCTTAGGGAAACCGGGACAAACCTCCTACGAGCAGTACTTC. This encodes CASSLGKPGQTSYEQYF.

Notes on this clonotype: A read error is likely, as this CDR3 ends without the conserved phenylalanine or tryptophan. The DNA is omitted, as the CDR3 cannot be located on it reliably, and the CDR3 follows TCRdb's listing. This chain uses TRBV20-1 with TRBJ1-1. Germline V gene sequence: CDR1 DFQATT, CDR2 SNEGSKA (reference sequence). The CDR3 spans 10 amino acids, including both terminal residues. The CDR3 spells CSADGKSTRL.

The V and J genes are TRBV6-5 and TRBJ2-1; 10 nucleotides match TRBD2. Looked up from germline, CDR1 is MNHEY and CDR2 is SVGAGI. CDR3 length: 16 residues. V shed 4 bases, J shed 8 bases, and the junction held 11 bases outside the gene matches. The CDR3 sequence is CASSSPSGRGFYEQFF. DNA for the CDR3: TGTGCCAGCAGTTCCCCTAGCGGGAGAGGGTTTTATGAGCAGTTCTTC.

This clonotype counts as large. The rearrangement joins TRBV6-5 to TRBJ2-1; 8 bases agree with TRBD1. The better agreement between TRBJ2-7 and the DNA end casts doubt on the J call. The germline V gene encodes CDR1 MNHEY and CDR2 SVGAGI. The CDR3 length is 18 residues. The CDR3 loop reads CASSWTGFVSQSSYEQYF. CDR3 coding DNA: TGTGCCAGCAGTTGGACAGGGTTTGTCTCCCAGAGCTCCTACGAGCAGTACTTC.

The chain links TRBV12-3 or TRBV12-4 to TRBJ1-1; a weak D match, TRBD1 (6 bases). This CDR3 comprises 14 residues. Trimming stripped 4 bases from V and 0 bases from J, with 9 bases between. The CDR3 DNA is TGTGCCAGCAGTTCCGGGACAATGAACACTGAAGCTTTCTTT. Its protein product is CASSSGTMNTEAFF.

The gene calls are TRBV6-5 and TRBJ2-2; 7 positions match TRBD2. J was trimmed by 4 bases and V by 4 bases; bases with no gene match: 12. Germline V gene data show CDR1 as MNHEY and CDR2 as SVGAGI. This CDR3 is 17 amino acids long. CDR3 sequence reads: CASSFPRGGVGTGELFF. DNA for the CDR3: TGTGCCAGCAGTTTTCCAAGGGGAGGGGTTGGCACCGGGGAGCTGTTTTTT.

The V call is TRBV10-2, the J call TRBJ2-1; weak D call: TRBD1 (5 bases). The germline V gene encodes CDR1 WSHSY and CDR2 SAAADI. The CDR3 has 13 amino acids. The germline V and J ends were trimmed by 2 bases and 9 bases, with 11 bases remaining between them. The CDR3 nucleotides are TGCGCCAGCAGTGAGCCAGGGAATAGTGAGCAGTTCTTC. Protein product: CASSEPGNSEQFF.

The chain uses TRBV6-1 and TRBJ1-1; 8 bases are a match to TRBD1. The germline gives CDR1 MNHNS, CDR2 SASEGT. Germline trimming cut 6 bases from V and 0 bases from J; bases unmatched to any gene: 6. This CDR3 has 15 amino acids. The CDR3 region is CASRMDRAMNTEAFF. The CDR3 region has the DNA TGTGCCAGCAGAATGGACAGGGCCATGAACACTGAAGCTTTCTTT.

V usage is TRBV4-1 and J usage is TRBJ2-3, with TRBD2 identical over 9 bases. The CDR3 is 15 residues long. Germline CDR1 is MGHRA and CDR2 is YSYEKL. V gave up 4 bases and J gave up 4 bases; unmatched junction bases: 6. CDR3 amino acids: CASSPFSGSADTQYF. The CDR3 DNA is TGCGCCAGCAGCCCATTTAGCGGGAGTGCAGATACGCAGTATTTT.

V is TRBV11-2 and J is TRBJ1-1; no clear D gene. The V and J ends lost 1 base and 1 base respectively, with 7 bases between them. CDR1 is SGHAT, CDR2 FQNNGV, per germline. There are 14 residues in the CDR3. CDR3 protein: CASSLGAGNTEAFF. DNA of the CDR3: TGTGCCAGCAGCTTAGGTGCAGGGAACACTGAAGCTTTCTTT.

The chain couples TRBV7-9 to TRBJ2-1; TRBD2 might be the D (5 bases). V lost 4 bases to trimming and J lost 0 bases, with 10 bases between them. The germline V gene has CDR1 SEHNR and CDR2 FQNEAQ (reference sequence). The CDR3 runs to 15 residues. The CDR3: CASSSLDSSYNEQFF. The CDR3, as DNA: TGTGCCAGCAGCTCCCTGGACTCCTCCTACAATGAGCAGTTCTTC.

The chain's CDR3 is CASSEHPAVIAKNIQYF. In DNA form, the CDR3 reads TGTGCCAGCAGTGAACATCCTGCCGTTATAGCCAAAAACATTCAGTACTTC. V gene TRBV6-1 combines with J gene TRBJ2-4; the D is unclear. The CDR3 is 17 amino acids. CDR1 is MNHNS and CDR2 is SASEGT in the germline V gene. Between the trimmed V and J ends, which lost 2 bases and 0 bases, there was a span of 14 bases.

This chain's CDR3 is CASSFPGGRDEKLFF. The CDR3 DNA reads TGTGCCAGCAGCTTCCCAGGGGGACGGGATGAAAAACTGTTTTTT. The gene calls are TRBV11-3 and TRBJ1-4, with TRBD1 identical over 7 bases. Germline values: CDR1 SGHNT, CDR2 YENEEA. J was trimmed by 6 bases and V by 3 bases; bases with no gene match: 7. This CDR3 has 15 residues.

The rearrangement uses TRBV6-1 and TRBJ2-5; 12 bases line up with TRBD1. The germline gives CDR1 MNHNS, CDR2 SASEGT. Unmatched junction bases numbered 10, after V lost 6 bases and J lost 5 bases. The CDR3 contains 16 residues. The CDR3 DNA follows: TGTGCCAGCAGGGATCCGGGACAGGGGGCGAGGGAGACCCAGTACTTC. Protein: CASRDPGQGARETQYF.

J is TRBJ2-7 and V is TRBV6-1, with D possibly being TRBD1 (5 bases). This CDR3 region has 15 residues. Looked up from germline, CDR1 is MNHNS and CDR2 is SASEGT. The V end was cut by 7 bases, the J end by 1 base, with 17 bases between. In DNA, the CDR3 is TGTGCCAGCAAACTTTACAAGCAGGGTTCCTACGAGCAGTACTTC. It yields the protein CASKLYKQGSYEQYF.

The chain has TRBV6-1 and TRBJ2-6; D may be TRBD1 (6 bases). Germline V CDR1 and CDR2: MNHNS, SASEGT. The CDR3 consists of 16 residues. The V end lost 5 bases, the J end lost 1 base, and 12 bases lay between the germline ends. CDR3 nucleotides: TGTGCCAGCAGTCGGACAGATCTATCTGGGGCCAACGTCCTGACTTTC. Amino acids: CASSRTDLSGANVLTF.

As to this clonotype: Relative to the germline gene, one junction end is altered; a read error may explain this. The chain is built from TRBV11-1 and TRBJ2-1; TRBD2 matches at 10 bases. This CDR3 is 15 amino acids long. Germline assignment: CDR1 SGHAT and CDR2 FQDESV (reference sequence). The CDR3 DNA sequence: TGTGCCAGCAGATTAGCGGGGGGATCCTACAATGAGCAGTTCTTC. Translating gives CASRLAGGSYNEQFF.

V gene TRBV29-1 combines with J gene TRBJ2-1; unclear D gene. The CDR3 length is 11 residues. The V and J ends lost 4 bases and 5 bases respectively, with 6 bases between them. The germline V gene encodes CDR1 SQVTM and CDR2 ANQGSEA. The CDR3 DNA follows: TGCAGCGTTGCGCCCCACAATGAGCAGTTCTTC. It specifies CSVAPHNEQFF.

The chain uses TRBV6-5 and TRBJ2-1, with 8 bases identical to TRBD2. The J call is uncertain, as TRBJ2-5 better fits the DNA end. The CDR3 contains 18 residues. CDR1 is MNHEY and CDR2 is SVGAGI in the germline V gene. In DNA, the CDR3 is TGTGCCAGCAGTTTCCTTCCGGGAGGGGCTCACATGAAAGAGACCCAGTACTTC. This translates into CASSFLPGGAHMKETQYF.

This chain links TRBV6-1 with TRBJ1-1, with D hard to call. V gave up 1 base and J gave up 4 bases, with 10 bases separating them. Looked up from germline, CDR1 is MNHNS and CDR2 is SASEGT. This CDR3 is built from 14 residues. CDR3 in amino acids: CASSEEAGFTEAFF. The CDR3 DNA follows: TGTGCCAGCAGTGAAGAGGCGGGGTTCACTGAAGCTTTCTTT.

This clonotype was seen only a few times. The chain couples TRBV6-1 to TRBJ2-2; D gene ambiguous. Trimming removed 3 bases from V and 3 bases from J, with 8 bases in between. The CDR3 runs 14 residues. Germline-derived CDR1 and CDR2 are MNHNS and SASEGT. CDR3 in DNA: TGTGCCAGCAGTGAGGTCAGATACACCGGGGAGCTGTTTTTT. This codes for CASSEVRYTGELFF.

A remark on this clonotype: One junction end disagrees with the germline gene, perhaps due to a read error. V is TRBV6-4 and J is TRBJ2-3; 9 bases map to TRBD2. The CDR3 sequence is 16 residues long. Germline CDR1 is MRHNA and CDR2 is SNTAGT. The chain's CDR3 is CASRGAGGDDTDTQYF. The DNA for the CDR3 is TGTGCCAGCAGGGGGGCGGGGGGGGACGACACAGATACGCAGTATTTC.

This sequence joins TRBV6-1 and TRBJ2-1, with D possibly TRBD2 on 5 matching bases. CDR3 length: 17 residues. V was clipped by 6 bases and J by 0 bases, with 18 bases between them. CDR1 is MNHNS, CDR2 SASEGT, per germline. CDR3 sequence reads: CASRSLAGRSSYNEQFF. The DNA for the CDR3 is TGTGCCAGCAGAAGCCTGGCGGGCCGAAGCTCCTACAATGAGCAGTTCTTC.